This entry lists 27 T cell receptor beta chains sequenced from one sample in a study of T cells after yellow fever vaccination. In TCRdb, the 5' RACE reads were re-called with MiXCR into one record per CDR3 protein. The repertoire holds some 500,000 distinct CDR3 sequences, roughly 13% seen once, with roughly 13% in the top ten. Sequencing used PBMCs, obtained on the day of the yellow fever booster vaccination. All receptors derive from a man aged 30 to 39 who received the YFV17D yellow fever vaccine.

This clonotype was recorded many times. The rearrangement uses TRBV20-1 and TRBJ2-7; 7 bases match TRBD2. The CDR3 totals 13 residues. Unmatched junction bases numbered 4, after V lost 2 bases and J lost 3 bases. Germline V gives CDR1 DFQATT, CDR2 SNEGSKA (reference sequence). This chain's CDR3 is CSARRLAGYEQYF. As DNA, the CDR3 is TGCAGTGCTAGACGACTAGCAGGCTACGAGCAGTACTTC.

The chain uses TRBV5-1 and TRBJ2-1; weak D call: TRBD1 (7 bases). The CDR3 is 15 amino acids. V was pared by 3 bases and J by 2 bases, with 12 bases between. Germline values: CDR1 SGHRS, CDR2 YFSETQ. The CDR3 DNA is TGCGCCAGCAGCTCAGGGGGGAGTCCCTACAATGAGCAGTTCTTC. Protein: CASSSGGSPYNEQFF.

This clonotype has only a few counts. For the CDR3, the DNA is TGTGCCAGTAGTATGCAGGCATCACACGAGCAGTACTTC. This translates into CASSMQASHEQYF. The chain recombines TRBV19 with TRBJ2-7, with no clear D. V was cut by 3 bases and J by 5 bases, with 11 bases left in between. The germline V gene encodes CDR1 LNHDA and CDR2 SQIVND (reference sequence). CDR3 length: 13 residues.

This clonotype was observed at least ten times. The junction shows a germline mismatch at one end, possibly a read error. The gene calls are TRBV12-3 or TRBV12-4 and TRBJ1-1; D uncertain. This CDR3 has 13 amino acids. The CDR3, as DNA: TGCGCCAGCAGCTTGTTAGTGAACACTGAAGCTTTCTTT. Protein sequence: CASSLLVNTEAFF.

At least ten counts were recorded for this clonotype. The rearrangement uses TRBV6-5 and TRBJ1-2; D ambiguous. Per the germline V gene, CDR1 is MNHEY and CDR2 is SVGAGI. Deletions cut 0 bases from V and 5 bases from J, with 10 bases between. This CDR3 has 14 residues. Written as DNA, the CDR3 is TGTGCCAGCAGTTACTCCCCAGAAAATTATGGCTACACCTTC. Amino acid sequence: CASSYSPENYGYTF.

This clonotype was detected a few times. CDR3 sequence reads: CASILAGGNTEAFF. CDR3 sequence (DNA): TGTGCCAGCATCCTGGCGGGGGGGAACACTGAAGCTTTCTTT. The chain joins TRBV7-9 to TRBJ1-1; D is perhaps TRBD1 (5 bases). Germline CDR1 is SEHNR and CDR2 is FQNEAQ (reference sequence). This CDR3 is built from 14 residues. V lost 7 bases to trimming and J lost 1 base, with 13 bases between them.

The V call is TRBV20-1, the J call TRBJ1-1, with a tentative D call TRBD1 (6 bases). Trimming stripped 0 bases from V and 7 bases from J, with 6 bases between. Germline CDR1 and CDR2: DFQATT and SNEGSKA (reference sequence). This CDR3 comprises 11 residues. CDR3 amino acids: CSAREDSEAFF. CDR3 nucleotides: TGCAGTGCTAGAGAGGACAGTGAAGCTTTCTTT.

This clonotype came up a few times. The chain is built from TRBV12-3 or TRBV12-4 and TRBJ2-1; D may be TRBD1 (7 bases). This CDR3 region has 13 residues. Trimming took off 4 bases at V and 10 bases at J, with 14 bases between the two ends. The chain's CDR3 is CASSSRDSGEQFF. CDR3 nucleotides: TGTGCCAGCAGTTCCCGGGACAGCGGGGAGCAGTTCTTC.

Only a few counts were recorded for this clonotype. The chain employs TRBV6-2 or TRBV6-3 and TRBJ1-1; 7 bases fit TRBD1. The CDR3 spans 15 residues. The germline gives CDR1 MNHEY, CDR2 SVGEGT. The V and J ends lost 5 bases and 2 bases, in that order; junction bases with no gene match: 8. The CDR3 nucleotides are TGTGCCAGCAGTCCCTGGGACAGCCGAAACACTGAAGCTTTCTTT. Amino acids: CASSPWDSRNTEAFF.

The gene calls are TRBV7-8 and TRBJ2-1; D ambiguous. V gave up 4 bases and J gave up 5 bases, with 9 bases separating them. The CDR3 has 13 amino acids. Looked up from germline, CDR1 is SGHVS and CDR2 is FQNEAQ. This CDR3 reads CASSSGTDNEQFF. The CDR3 DNA reads TGTGCCAGCAGCTCCGGCACCGACAATGAGCAGTTCTTC.

Only a few counts were recorded for this clonotype. This chain connects TRBV29-1 to TRBJ1-1, with TRBD1 identical over 7 bases. This CDR3 has 12 residues. J gave up 0 bases and V 7 bases, and 2 bases lay outside the gene matches. In germline, CDR1 is SQVTM, CDR2 ANQGSEA. CDR3 protein: CSGGQMNTEAFF. In nucleotides, the CDR3 is TGCAGCGGGGGACAGATGAACACTGAAGCTTTCTTT.

The chain has TRBV14 and TRBJ2-1, with D unclear. Germline V CDR1 and CDR2: SGHDN, FVKESK. The CDR3 spans 11 residues. The V gene lost 1 base and the J gene lost 11 bases, with 6 bases spanning the gap. In DNA form, the CDR3 reads TGTGCCAGCAGCCAAGTCCGGAAGCAGTTCTTC. It specifies CASSQVRKQFF.

The rearrangement links TRBV18 to TRBJ1-5; TRBD1 might be the D (5 bases). This CDR3 has 12 amino acids. V was clipped by 3 bases and J by 5 bases, with 5 bases between them. Per the germline V gene, CDR1 is KGHSH and CDR2 is LQKENI. CDR3 residues: CASSPGHQPQHF. As DNA, the CDR3 is TGTGCCAGCTCACCGGGGCATCAGCCCCAGCATTTT.

V and J are TRBV5-4 and TRBJ2-2; TRBD2 matches at 12 bases. Germline V gene data show CDR1 as SGHNT and CDR2 as YYREEE (reference sequence). The CDR3 extends over 17 amino acids. After removal of 4 bases from V and 3 bases from J, the junction contained 7 bases not matched to a gene. The CDR3 here is CASSPTTSGRYTGELFF. The CDR3 coding sequence is TGTGCCAGCAGCCCGACTACTAGCGGGAGGTACACCGGGGAGCTGTTTTTT.

The chain is built from TRBV7-3 and TRBJ2-3, with 15 nucleotides matching TRBD2. The V segment lost 5 bases and the J segment 5 bases; nucleotides outside the gene matches: 8. Per germline, CDR1 SGHTA and CDR2 FQGTGA. The CDR3 extends over 17 amino acids. CDR3 amino acids: CASSQGTSGRKGDTQYF. CDR3 coding DNA: TGTGCCAGCAGCCAAGGGACTAGCGGGAGGAAAGGAGATACGCAGTATTTT.

This clonotype was observed a few times. This chain joins TRBV29-1 and TRBJ2-4, with D uncertain. This CDR3 contains 9 residues. The V and J ends lost 6 bases and 7 bases respectively, with 4 bases between them. The germline gives CDR1 SQVTM, CDR2 ANQGSEA. CDR3 loop: CSVNNIQYF. CDR3 DNA: TGCAGCGTCAATAACATTCAGTACTTC.

The gene calls are TRBV6-2 or TRBV6-3 and TRBJ2-7, with D possibly being TRBD2 (5 bases). CDR3 length equals 13 residues. The germline gives CDR1 MNHEY, CDR2 SVGEGT. With 6 bases removed from V and 0 bases from J, the gap between germline ends came to 9 bases. CDR3 region: CASRGLVSYEQYF. In nucleotides, the CDR3 is TGTGCCAGCAGAGGACTGGTCTCCTACGAGCAGTACTTC.

This sequence joins TRBV5-5 and TRBJ2-4; 7 bases are shared with TRBD2. CDR3 length equals 15 residues. V gave up 4 bases and J gave up 3 bases; unmatched junction bases: 7. Germline assignment: CDR1 SGHKS and CDR2 YYEKEE (reference sequence). DNA for the CDR3: TGTGCCAGCAGCCCCGGGACTACAGTCAAAAACATTCAGTACTTC. Translation: CASSPGTTVKNIQYF.

This clonotype was detected only a few times. This sequence joins TRBV6-6 and TRBJ2-7; D call uncertain. The germline V and J ends were trimmed by 2 bases and 6 bases, with 8 bases remaining between them. The germline CDR1 and CDR2 sequences are MNHNY and SVGAGI (reference sequence). This CDR3 region has 12 residues. DNA for the CDR3: TGTGCCAGCAGTTACCGAGAGGCCGAGCAGTACTTC. Translated, it gives CASSYREAEQYF.

V usage is TRBV7-6 and J usage is TRBJ2-7, with 10 bases lining up with TRBD2. The CDR3 has 15 residues. The ends lost 3 bases at V and 3 bases at J; junction bases unmatched: 5. The germline gives CDR1 SGHVS, CDR2 FNYEAQ. CDR3 protein: CASSFTSGNYYEQYF. CDR3 DNA sequence: TGTGCCAGCAGCTTTACTAGCGGGAACTACTACGAGCAGTACTTC.

This clonotype was observed a handful of times. The chain couples TRBV2 to TRBJ2-1, with D perhaps TRBD2 (5 bases). Trimming removed 2 bases from V and 0 bases from J, with 11 bases in between. Germline-derived CDR1 and CDR2 are SNHLY and FYNNEI. The CDR3 length is 16 residues. The CDR3 region is CASSEIASSSYNEQFF. Here the CDR3 DNA reads TGTGCCAGCAGTGAAATAGCGTCGAGCTCCTACAATGAGCAGTTCTTC.

This clonotype has a handful of counts. This chain links TRBV11-1 with TRBJ2-2; D not certain. Germline lookup yields CDR1 SGHAT and CDR2 FQDESV (reference sequence). Between the trimmed V and J ends, which lost 2 bases and 6 bases, there was a span of 7 bases. This CDR3 is built from 13 residues. CDR3 sequence (DNA): TGTGCCAGCAGCTTACTGTCCGCCGGGGAGCTGTTTTTT. Protein sequence: CASSLLSAGELFF. Combining the CDR3 with reference TRBV11-1 and TRBJ2-2 gives the whole variable domain EAEVAQSPRYKITEKSQAVAFWCDPISGHATLYWYRQILGQGPELLVQFQDESVVDDSQLPKDRFSAERLKGVDSTLKIQPAELGDSAMYLCASSLLSAGELFFGEGSRLTVL.

This clonotype has more than one count but fewer than ten. The chain joins TRBV29-1 to TRBJ2-7; D possibly corresponds to TRBD2 (5 bases). Looked up from germline, CDR1 is SQVTM and CDR2 is ANQGSEA. Trimming stripped 4 bases from V and 0 bases from J, with 13 bases between. The CDR3 runs to 14 residues. CDR3 nucleotides: TGCAGCGTTGGGAAGGAGGCGGCCTCCTACGAGCAGTACTTC. This encodes CSVGKEAASYEQYF.

The chain combines TRBV6-5 with TRBJ2-5, with 8 bases that match TRBD1. The CDR3 spans 17 residues. CDR1 and CDR2 from the germline V gene are MNHEY and SVGAGI. Trimming removed 0 bases from V and 3 bases from J; junction bases left unmatched: 9. DNA for the CDR3: TGTGCCAGCAGTTACTCGAGAGGGACAGGAGCAAAAGAGACCCAGTACTTC. This sequence encodes CASSYSRGTGAKETQYF.

The rearrangement uses TRBV20-1 and TRBJ2-7; a possible D gene is TRBD2 (6 bases). The V gene's germline CDR1 is DFQATT and CDR2 SNEGSKA (reference sequence). The CDR3 covers 16 residues. The V and J ends lost 1 base and 2 bases respectively, with 18 bases between them. CDR3 sequence: CSARVKGLYGPYEQYF. Written as DNA, the CDR3 is TGCAGTGCTAGAGTCAAGGGACTCTATGGACCCTACGAGCAGTACTTC.

This clonotype has a handful of counts. This chain joins TRBV3-1 and TRBJ2-1; 8 bases are shared with TRBD2. The CDR3 extends over 14 amino acids. V lost 3 bases to trimming and J lost 9 bases; unmatched junction nucleotides: 7. The germline V gene encodes CDR1 LGHDT and CDR2 YNNKEL (reference sequence). In DNA, the CDR3 is TGTGCCAGCAGCCATTCAAGCGGGGGAGCTGAGCAGTTCTTC. As protein: CASSHSSGGAEQFF.

This sequence joins TRBV18 and TRBJ2-1, with D possibly matching TRBD1 (6 bases). Trimming removed 4 bases at V and 5 bases at J, with 18 bases between. Germline CDR1 and CDR2: KGHSH and LQKENI. The CDR3 has 16 amino acids. Written as DNA, the CDR3 is TGTGCCAGCTCACGTAGTACAGGGTATTCCCACAATGAGCAGTTCTTC. It is translated as CASSRSTGYSHNEQFF.